The clone carrying this T cell receptor (beta chain) was counted between two and nine times. Its antigen is currently unknown. This record belongs to a study of beta chain features in type 1 diabetes. Study information: In all, about 100,000,000 sorted cells from all samples were analyzed.

Every bit of the isolated RNA underwent reverse transcription, so sequencing read expressed TCRB transcripts. Here immunoSEQ multiplex PCR was the method, and the copy in TCRdb shows in-frame clones only, minus some. This sample has 680,000 or so clones, with over 10% found just once. Each of the sorted populations had a purity greater than 95%. The germline V and J ends were trimmed by 6 bases and 1 base, with 9 bases remaining between them. From germline, CDR1 is MNHEY and CDR2 SVGAGI. The CDR3 has 13 amino acids. Study-level points and caveats: Shortening that was moderate but significant affected the TCRB CDR3s of Type 1 diabetes patients in all four CD4+ subsets. Compared with healthy donors, patients appeared to share more similar naive, central memory and regulatory TCRB repertoires.

The chain uses TRBV6-5 and TRBJ1-1; no reliable D call. The TCR comes from a young man with type 1 diabetes. Sequencing input: naive CD4+ T cells from blood. The CDR3 sequence: CASSPQRNTEAFF. The CDR3 nucleotides are TGTGCCAGCAGCCCCCAGCGGAACACTGAAGCTTTCTTT.